What follows describes a single T cell receptor (beta chain). Its cognate antigen is unknown. TCRdb's table, derived via immunoSEQ multiplex PCR, lists solely in-frame clones and lacks some. The table has about 94,000 clones, over 75% seen once. The CDR3 loop spans 11 amino acids. J lost 14 bases, V lost 5 bases, and 5 bases had no gene match. Germline CDR1 SGHNT, CDR2 YENEEA. The sample is drawn from a study of identifying expanded T cells in peripheral blood. Points from the study as a whole: Two-week clone count variance significantly increased as total template count grew.

Healthy donors had no documented immune events, such as infections, while sampled. The sequence was obtained from a person between 18 and 75 years old in good health. The chain is built from TRBV11-3 and TRBJ2-2, with 7 bases lining up with TRBD2. The sequenced sample consisted of blood. The CDR3 protein is CASSGTTLLFF. CDR3 DNA sequence: TGTGCCAGCAGCGGGACTACGCTTCTGTTTTTT.